This is a list of T cell receptor beta chains from one sample in a study of T-cell reconstitution after alpha-beta-depleted transplantation in children. One entry per CDR3 protein, called by TCRdb with MiXCR from the PCR reads. Among about 460,000 distinct CDR3 sequences, over 9.5% were seen once, and the ten largest hold 2% to 2.5%. Sequencing was performed on PBMCs, taken before TCRalphabeta/CD19-depleted stem cell transplant. These receptors all stem from a child aged 2 to 15 with inherited bone marrow failure, due to receive a stem cell transplant. The CDR3 runs from the conserved cysteine through the conserved F or W. D genes are given only for firm matches. Size is stated for part of the rows, as once, few or many counts, or as a class when the clone is expanded.

v_gene	j_gene	abundance	d_gene	CDR3aa	CDR3nt
TRBV28	TRBJ2-7	many	TRBD2	CASSNSGRRYEQYF	TGTGCCAGCAGCAATAGCGGGAGGCGGTACGAGCAGTACTTC
TRBV28	TRBJ2-1	many	TRBD2	CASCPGTSGRYYNEQFF	TGTGCCAGCTGCCCCGGGACTAGCGGGAGGTACTACAATGAGCAGTTCTTC
TRBV6-1	TRBJ2-6	many	.	CASSQAESGANVLTF	TGTGCCAGCAGTCAGGCCGAATCTGGGGCCAACGTCCTGACTTTC
TRBV28	TRBJ2-3	many	TRBD1	CASSFSTGPYYTDTQYF	TGTGCCAGCAGTTTCTCGACAGGGCCCTACTACACAGATACGCAGTATTTT
TRBV20-1	TRBJ2-3	.	.	CSAGGGGDTDTQYF	TGCAGTGCTGGGGGGGGCGGAGACACAGATACGCAGTATTTT
TRBV20-1	TRBJ2-1	many	TRBD2	CSARGGTSSYNEQFF	TGCAGTGCTAGGGGGGGGACTAGCTCCTACAATGAGCAGTTCTTC
TRBV19	TRBJ2-1	many	.	CASSRPSSYNEQFF	TGTGCCAGTAGTAGACCGAGCTCCTACAATGAGCAGTTCTTC
TRBV7-9	TRBJ2-3	many	.	CASSLIGGRTGSTDTQYF	TGTGCCAGCAGCTTAATCGGGGGGCGGACTGGTTCCACAGATACGCAGTATTTT
TRBV20-1	TRBJ2-5	many	TRBD1	CSARVIRTGGRETQYF	TGCAGTGCTAGAGTAATCCGGACAGGGGGACGGGAGACCCAGTACTTC
TRBV7-8	TRBJ1-2	many	.	CASSPGSSYGYTF	TGTGCCAGCAGCCCAGGGTCGAGCTATGGCTACACCTTC
TRBV27	TRBJ2-2	many	.	CASSYRGHRNTGELFF	TGTGCCAGCAGTTACCGGGGACACCGGAACACCGGGGAGCTGTTTTTT
TRBV15	TRBJ2-1	many	TRBD1	CATSSRTGKTYNEQFF	TGTGCCACCAGCAGTAGGACAGGGAAGACCTACAATGAGCAGTTCTTC
TRBV6-5	TRBJ2-3	many	.	CASSYSGGTDTQYF	TGTGCCAGCAGTTACTCGGGGGGCACAGATACGCAGTATTTT
TRBV4-3	TRBJ2-7	many	TRBD2	CASSQAGLAGLHEQYF	TGCGCCAGCAGCCAAGCAGGTCTAGCGGGACTCCACGAGCAGTACTTC
TRBV13	TRBJ2-1	few	.	CASSQKARGF	TGTGCCAGCAGCCAAAAGGCCAGAGGCTTC
TRBV7-2	TRBJ2-5	many	.	CASSLAWGEETQYF	TGTGCCAGCAGCTTAGCGTGGGGGGAAGAGACCCAGTACTTC
TRBV12-3/TRBV12-4	TRBJ2-4	many	TRBD1	CASSPGQGLAKNIQYF	TGTGCCAGCAGCCCTGGACAGGGCCTAGCCAAAAACATTCAGTACTTC
TRBV2	TRBJ1-4	many	.	CASSGTVNEKLFF	TGTGCCAGCAGTGGGACAGTTAATGAAAAACTGTTTTTT
TRBV7-8	TRBJ2-5	many	.	CASSPQGGGETQYF	TGTGCCAGCAGCCCCCAGGGCGGTGGGGAGACCCAGTACTTC
TRBV25-1	TRBJ2-1	many	.	CASSEYGYRLFF	TGTGCCAGCAGTGAATATGGGTATCGACTGTTCTTC
TRBV20-1	TRBJ2-7	once	TRBD2	CSARIAGGISEQYF	TGCAGTGCTAGAATTGCGGGAGGGATTTCCGAGCAGTACTTC
TRBV29-1	TRBJ2-1	many	TRBD2	CSVLAGGTPYNEQFF	TGCAGCGTTCTAGCGGGAGGGACCCCCTACAATGAGCAGTTCTTC
TRBV27	TRBJ2-1	many	TRBD2	CASSPSGGEDANEQFF	TGTGCCAGCAGTCCCTCCGGGGGGGAGGACGCCAATGAGCAGTTCTTC
TRBV7-2	TRBJ2-7	many	.	CASRLGEDEQYF	TGTGCCAGCAGGTTAGGGGAGGACGAGCAGTACTTC
TRBV19	TRBJ2-7	few	.	CASRGRTYEQYF	TGTGCCAGTCGGGGACGGACCTACGAGCAGTACTTC
TRBV29-1	TRBJ2-3	many	.	CSVGKGTDTQYF	TGCAGCGTTGGAAAAGGGACAGATACGCAGTATTTT
TRBV27	TRBJ1-4	few	.	CASSPHRGGEKLFF	TGTGCCAGCAGTCCCCACAGAGGGGGTGAAAAACTGTTTTTT
TRBV7-9	TRBJ2-1	many	.	CASSLQSWYYNEQFF	TGTGCCAGCAGCTTACAGAGTTGGTACTACAATGAGCAGTTCTTC
TRBV6-2/TRBV6-3	TRBJ1-3	.	.	CASSYSARTGNTIYF	TGTGCCAGCAGTTACTCGGCCCGGACTGGAAACACCATATATTTT
TRBV15	TRBJ2-6	many	TRBD1	CATSRDYRGPDVLTF	TGTGCCACCAGCAGAGACTACAGGGGGCCAGACGTCCTGACTTTC
TRBV12-3/TRBV12-4	TRBJ2-6	few	.	CASSLLVVTGVPGGANVLTF	TGTGCCAGCAGTTTATTGGTAGTGACGGGGGTCCCAGGCGGGGCCAACGTCCTGACTTTC
TRBV29-1	TRBJ1-1	many	TRBD1	CSANPDRGYAFF	TGCAGCGCTAACCCTGACAGGGGTTATGCTTTCTTT
TRBV13	TRBJ2-1	many	TRBD2	CASSLRGGRGPYNEQFF	TGTGCCAGCAGCCTCCGGGGGGGTCGGGGCCCCTACAATGAGCAGTTCTTC
TRBV20-1	TRBJ2-7	many	TRBD2	CSASPSGRALEQYF	TGCAGTGCTAGCCCTAGCGGGAGGGCCCTCGAGCAGTACTTC
TRBV19	TRBJ2-1	.	TRBD2	CASSAGLAGPELFF	TGTGCCAGTAGTGCGGGACTAGCGGGACCCGAGCTGTTCTTC
TRBV20-1	TRBJ2-3	few	.	CSARPFIGADTQYF	TGCAGTGCTAGGCCTTTTATCGGGGCAGATACGCAGTATTTT
TRBV5-1	TRBJ2-3	many	TRBD2	CASSWELAGVTDTQYF	TGCGCCAGCAGCTGGGAACTAGCGGGAGTAACAGATACGCAGTATTTT
TRBV29-1	TRBJ2-5	many	.	CSVSDGGGQETQYF	TGCAGCGTAAGCGACGGGGGCGGTCAAGAGACCCAGTACTTC